This T cell receptor (beta chain) stems from a study of human T cells and chemical hapten exposure. Study summary: From small differences in pooled library volume came most of the variation in per-sample TCR yields.

Specified time point: pre-sensitization, week 0. Treatment given: therapeutic diphenylcyclopropenone sensitization with weekly scalp DPC. Blood draws came before every patch-test application. MiXCR, run by TCRdb on the RACE reads, gives a single entry per CDR3 protein. In the table there are approximately 260,000 distinct CDR3 sequences, 7.5% to 9% of which are singletons. Study-wide findings and caveats: TCRs at high frequency, those above 1 in 1000, did not change with DPC sensitization. Having alopecia, donors may respond immunologically unlike healthy people.

This clonotype was found many times. Its antigen is unidentified. Germline CDR1 and CDR2: MDHEN and SYDVKM. Losses at the gene ends were 7 bases for V and 6 bases for J; bases not matched to a gene: 11. The CDR3 spans 15 residues. This TCR came from a man between 18 and 29 years old with alopecia areata. Some clones in this sample may be carry-over from other donors' samples. The J gene is TRBJ1-5, the V gene TRBV28, with 8 bases aligning to TRBD1. Sequencing was performed on whole blood, taken in connection with sensitization to the hapten diphenylcyclopropenone (DPC). CDR3 in DNA: TGTGCCAGCAAATTAGGACAGGGTAGCGGTCAGCCCCAGCATTTT. Its translation is CASKLGQGSGQPQHF.